What follows are 22 T cell receptor beta chains derived from one specimen sequenced in a study of regulatory T cells in long-lasting Graves disease. Time point indicated: newly diagnosed GD, antithyroid drugs for less than 3 months. PBMCs were the source of the RNA used for TCR sequencing. HTBI primers from iRepertoire and Arm-PCR of CDR3 regions yielded the TCR beta libraries. TCRdb recomputed calls from the multiplex PCR reads with MiXCR, one row per CDR3 protein. Among 350,000 to 500,000 distinct CDR3 sequences, around 15% were seen once, and the ten largest hold approximately 15%. This sample was shared with a second study, whose subject was T cells in Graves' hyperthyroidism and ophthalmopathy.

The sequenced sample was peripheral blood mononuclear cells (PBMCs), obtained at new diagnosis, from a patient treated with antithyroid drugs. Receptors were obtained from a woman in her forties or fifties with Graves disease.

This clonotype was seen many times. The chain links TRBV4-1 to TRBJ1-5; 10 bases line up with TRBD1. The germline CDR1 and CDR2 sequences are MGHRA and YSYEKL. The CDR3 extends over 16 amino acids. V trimming: 1 base; J trimming: 3 bases; junction bases outside the gene matches: 3. This CDR3 reads CASSQAGTGDNQPQHF. CDR3 bases: TGCGCCAGCAGCCAAGCTGGGACAGGGGACAATCAGCCCCAGCATTTT.

This clonotype was seen a handful of times. V usage is TRBV7-9 and J usage is TRBJ2-1, with 7 nucleotides matching TRBD1. Germline V CDR1 and CDR2: SEHNR, FQNEAQ (reference sequence). J gave up 6 bases and V 7 bases, and 0 bases lay outside the gene matches. The CDR3 length is 11 residues. CDR3 nucleotides: TGTGCCAGCAAGGGGGCCAATGAGCAGTTCTTC. Protein sequence: CASKGANEQFF.

This clonotype was counted a few times. V is TRBV5-1 and J is TRBJ2-7; 9 positions match TRBD1. Per the germline V gene, CDR1 is SGHRS and CDR2 is YFSETQ. J was trimmed by 5 bases and V by 4 bases; bases with no gene match: 7. The CDR3 is 14 amino acids. The DNA for the CDR3 is TGCGCCAGCAGCAAAGGGACAGGGATCCACGAGCAGTACTTC. Its translation: CASSKGTGIHEQYF.

This clonotype was seen only a few times. V and J are TRBV19 and TRBJ2-5, with D possibly matching TRBD1 (5 bases). The CDR3 contains 12 residues. Trimming cost V 7 bases and J 1 base, with 7 bases left between them. Germline lookup yields CDR1 LNHDA and CDR2 SQIVND (reference sequence). The CDR3 region is CASTDSQETQYF. The CDR3, as DNA: TGTGCCAGTACAGACAGCCAAGAGACCCAGTACTTC. Combining the CDR3 with reference TRBV19 and TRBJ2-5 gives the whole variable domain DGGITQSPKYLFRKEGQNVTLSCEQNLNHDAMYWYRQDPGQGLRLIYYSQIVNDFQKGDIAEGYSVSREKKESFPLTVTSAQKNPTAFYLCASTDSQETQYFGPGTRLLVL.

This clonotype showed up just a few times. The chain carries TRBV10-2 and TRBJ1-1; D is possibly TRBD1 (6 bases). CDR3 size: 16 residues. The ends were cut back, 5 bases at V and 1 base at J, with 17 bases in the middle. Germline CDR1 WSHSY, CDR2 SAAADI. The CDR3 bases are TGCGCCAGCAGTTTCAGGGGAGAAAGGGGGAACACTGAAGCTTTCTTT. Its protein product is CASSFRGERGNTEAFF.

Many counts were recorded for this clonotype. The rearrangement links TRBV5-1 to TRBJ2-7, with D unresolved. Germline V gives CDR1 SGHRS, CDR2 YFSETQ. V was trimmed by 1 base and J by 4 bases, leaving 12 bases between them. This CDR3 spans 14 amino acids. CDR3 bases: TGCGCCAGCAGCTTGTCGGTACCTCCTTACGAGCAGTACTTC. Translated: CASSLSVPPYEQYF.

This clonotype showed up many times. This chain joins TRBV11-2 and TRBJ2-7; 12 bases align to TRBD2. The V gene's germline CDR1 is SGHAT and CDR2 FQNNGV. This CDR3 is built from 11 residues. The V and J ends lost 11 bases and 5 bases, in that order; junction bases with no gene match: 1. As DNA, the CDR3 is TGTGCCGGGACTAGCGGGCACGAGCAGTACTTC. Translation: CAGTSGHEQYF.

This clonotype was picked up many times. The chain combines TRBV30 with TRBJ2-5; the D is unclear. CDR1 is GTSNPN and CDR2 is SVGIG in the germline V gene (reference sequence). Trimming left V 4 bases short and J 2 bases short, with 8 bases between. This CDR3 region has 12 residues. The CDR3 sequence: CAWTVVQETQYF. Written as DNA, the CDR3 is TGTGCCTGGACGGTAGTACAAGAGACCCAGTACTTC. Based on the CDR3 plus reference TRBV30 and TRBJ2-5, the full variable domain is SQTIHQWPATLVQPVGSPLSLECTVEGTSNPNLYWYRQAAGRGLQLLFYSVGIGQISSEVPQNLSASRPQDRQFILSSKKLLLSDSGFYLCAWTVVQETQYFGPGTRLLVL.

This clonotype was detected many times. The rearrangement joins TRBV2 to TRBJ2-1, with a possible D match to TRBD2 (6 bases). Germline V gene sequence: CDR1 SNHLY, CDR2 FYNNEI. The CDR3 spans 15 residues. Trimming shortened V by 6 bases and J by 6 bases, and 18 bases separated the two germline ends. For the CDR3, the DNA is TGTGCCAGCAGGGTAGCGGCTGGGGGGTTCAATGAGCAGTTCTTC. Amino acids: CASRVAAGGFNEQFF.

This clonotype was observed a few times. The chain uses TRBV7-9 and TRBJ1-4, with a weak D call TRBD1 (5 bases). CDR3 length: 14 residues. V was shortened by 0 bases and J by 6 bases, with 8 bases between the two germline ends. Germline V gives CDR1 SEHNR, CDR2 FQNEAQ (reference sequence). CDR3 DNA: TGTGCCAGCAGCTTAGCAGGGACTCATGAAAAACTGTTTTTT. Translating it yields CASSLAGTHEKLFF.

This clonotype was detected only a few times. The V call is TRBV19, the J call TRBJ1-4, with D uncertain. V lost 5 bases to trimming and J lost 7 bases, with 11 bases between them. Germline CDR1 is LNHDA and CDR2 is SQIVND (reference sequence). The CDR3 is 13 amino acids. The DNA of the CDR3 is TGTGCCAGTAGTGATTCCGGGATTGAAAAACTGTTTTTT. This sequence encodes CASSDSGIEKLFF.

In this sample, this clonotype turned up a few times. The chain is built from TRBV24-1 and TRBJ2-3, with 15 nucleotides matching TRBD2. Germline V lookup: CDR1 KGHDR, CDR2 SFDVKD. The CDR3 loop spans 17 amino acids. V gave up 3 bases and J gave up 4 bases; unmatched junction bases: 4. This chain's CDR3 is CATSDGTSGRRPDTQYF. The CDR3 nucleotides read TGTGCCACCAGTGATGGGACTAGCGGGAGGAGGCCAGATACGCAGTATTTT.

The table lists this clonotype with many counts. The chain employs TRBV28 and TRBJ2-1; 9 bases map to TRBD2. Germline loops: CDR1 MDHEN, CDR2 SYDVKM. This CDR3 spans 16 amino acids. V lost 1 base to trimming and J lost 10 bases; unmatched junction nucleotides: 11. Here the CDR3 reads CASSLSWREGLKEQFF. The CDR3 coding sequence is TGTGCCAGCAGTTTATCATGGCGGGAGGGCCTTAAGGAGCAGTTCTTC.

The chain links TRBV30 to TRBJ2-3, with 8 bases matching TRBD2. The junction had 12 bases not matched to a gene; V was cut back by 0 bases and J by 4 bases. This CDR3 comprises 17 residues. In germline, CDR1 is GTSNPN, CDR2 SVGIG (reference sequence). The CDR3 is CAWSVLAAGLFADTQYF. CDR3 DNA: TGTGCCTGGAGTGTACTAGCGGCGGGACTGTTCGCAGATACGCAGTATTTT.

This clonotype has just one count. A much larger clone differs by one base, so this may be a read error. This chain connects TRBV5-1 to TRBJ1-1; D possibly corresponds to TRBD1 (6 bases). Germline V gene data show CDR1 as SGHRS and CDR2 as YFSETQ. The V and J ends lost 4 bases and 3 bases respectively, with 13 bases between them. The CDR3 totals 14 residues. CDR3 nucleotide sequence: TGCGCCAGCAGCCTGGGGGACACCTACACTGAAGCTTTCTTT. Its translation is CASSLGDTYTEAFF.

In its sample, this clonotype was seen a few times. In DNA, the CDR3 is TGCGCCAGCAGCCGTCAAACAGAGACCTCTAACTATGGCTACACCTTC. Encoded protein: CASSRQTETSNYGYTF. The chain employs TRBV5-1 and TRBJ1-2; no reliable D call. The CDR3 consists of 16 residues. Germline V lookup: CDR1 SGHRS, CDR2 YFSETQ. V dropped 4 bases and J dropped 0 bases, with 16 bases sitting between them. The whole variable domain, remainder taken from reference TRBV5-1 and TRBJ1-2, is KAGVTQTPRYLIKTRGQQVTLSCSPISGHRSVSWYQQTPGQGLQFLFEYFSETQRNKGNFPGRFSGRQFSNSRSEMNVSTLELGDSALYLCASSRQTETSNYGYTFGSGTRLTVV.

At least ten counts were recorded for this clonotype. V usage is TRBV9 and J usage is TRBJ2-3; 13 positions match TRBD2. With 4 bases clipped from V and 6 bases from J, the junction kept 14 bases outside the gene matches. Germline V CDR1 and CDR2: SGDLS, YYNGEE. This CDR3 has 18 residues. The CDR3 DNA sequence: TGTGCCAGCAGCCCCTCGGGTACACTAGCGGGAGGGCCCGATACGCAGTATTTT. This codes for CASSPSGTLAGGPDTQYF. Variable domain in full (rest from reference TRBV9 and TRBJ2-3): DSGVTQTPKHLITATGQRVTLRCSPRSGDLSVYWYQQSLDQGLQFLIQYYNGEERAKGNILERFSAQQFPDLHSELNLSSLELGDSALYFCASSPSGTLAGGPDTQYFGPGTRLTVL.

This clonotype occurred a few times. The chain couples TRBV28 to TRBJ1-6; perhaps TRBD1 as D (5 bases). Germline V gene data show CDR1 as MDHEN and CDR2 as SYDVKM. This CDR3 has 17 residues. V was pared by 6 bases and J by 0 bases, with 15 bases between. DNA of the CDR3: TGTGCCAGCAGCAGCGCGGTCGGGGCCTCCTATAATTCACCCCTCCACTTT. It codes for CASSSAVGASYNSPLHF.

In its sample, this clonotype was seen many times. The chain links TRBV30 to TRBJ2-1; D unresolved. The CDR3 extends over 14 amino acids. Germline assignment: CDR1 GTSNPN and CDR2 SVGIG (reference sequence). V was cut by 0 bases and J by 8 bases, with 14 bases left in between. CDR3 nucleotides: TGTGCCTGGAGTGTAGGCCCCCCGGTGGATGAGCAGTTCTTC. Residues: CAWSVGPPVDEQFF.

The chain combines TRBV20-1 with TRBJ1-5, with a tentative D call TRBD1 (5 bases). Germline CDR1 and CDR2: DFQATT and SNEGSKA (reference sequence). V dropped 0 bases and J dropped 6 bases, with 12 bases sitting between them. This CDR3 contains 14 residues. The CDR3 region is CSAREGGEVQPQHF. The DNA of the CDR3 is TGCAGTGCTAGAGAGGGGGGGGAAGTTCAGCCCCAGCATTTT.

This clonotype was recorded a few times. This chain links TRBV29-1 with TRBJ2-3; TRBD2 is a possible D gene (6 bases). The CDR3 extends over 13 amino acids. Germline assignment: CDR1 SQVTM and CDR2 ANQGSEA. The V end lost 4 bases, the J end lost 4 bases, and 12 bases lay between the germline ends. CDR3 DNA: TGCAGCGTTGCAGTGGGAGGTTCAGATACGCAGTATTTT. Translation: CSVAVGGSDTQYF.

There are a few counts of this clonotype. The V and J genes are TRBV9 and TRBJ2-1; TRBD1 agrees at 8 bases. The junction had 14 bases not matched to a gene; V was cut back by 3 bases and J by 6 bases. Looked up from germline, CDR1 is SGDLS and CDR2 is YYNGEE. The length of the CDR3 is 17 residues. CDR3 amino acids: CASSDDRGNELGNEQFF. The CDR3, as DNA: TGTGCCAGCAGCGACGACAGGGGAAATGAGCTGGGCAATGAGCAGTTCTTC. Combining the CDR3 with reference TRBV9 and TRBJ2-1 gives the whole variable domain DSGVTQTPKHLITATGQRVTLRCSPRSGDLSVYWYQQSLDQGLQFLIQYYNGEERAKGNILERFSAQQFPDLHSELNLSSLELGDSALYFCASSDDRGNELGNEQFFGPGTRLTVL.